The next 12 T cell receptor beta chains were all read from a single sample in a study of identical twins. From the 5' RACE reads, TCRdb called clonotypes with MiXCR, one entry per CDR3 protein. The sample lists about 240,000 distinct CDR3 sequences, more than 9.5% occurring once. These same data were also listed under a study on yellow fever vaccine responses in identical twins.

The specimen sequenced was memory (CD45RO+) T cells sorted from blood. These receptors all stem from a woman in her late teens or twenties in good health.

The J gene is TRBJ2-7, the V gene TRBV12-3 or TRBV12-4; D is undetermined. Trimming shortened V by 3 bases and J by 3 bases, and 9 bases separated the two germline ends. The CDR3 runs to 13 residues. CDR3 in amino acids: CASSFSTNYEQYF. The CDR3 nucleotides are TGTGCCAGCAGTTTTTCGACAAACTACGAGCAGTACTTC.

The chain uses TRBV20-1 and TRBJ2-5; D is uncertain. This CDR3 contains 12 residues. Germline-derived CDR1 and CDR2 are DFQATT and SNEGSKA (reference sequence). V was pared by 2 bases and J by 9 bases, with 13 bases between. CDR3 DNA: TGCAGTGCTAGAATGGCCGGCGCGGCCCAGTACTTC. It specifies CSARMAGAAQYF.

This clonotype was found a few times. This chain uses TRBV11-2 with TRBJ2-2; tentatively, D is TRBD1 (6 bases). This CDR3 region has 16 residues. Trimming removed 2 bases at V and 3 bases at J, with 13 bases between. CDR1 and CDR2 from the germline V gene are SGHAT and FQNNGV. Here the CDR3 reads CASSLSQGFYTGELFF. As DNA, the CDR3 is TGTGCCAGCAGCTTATCTCAGGGGTTTTACACCGGGGAGCTGTTTTTT.

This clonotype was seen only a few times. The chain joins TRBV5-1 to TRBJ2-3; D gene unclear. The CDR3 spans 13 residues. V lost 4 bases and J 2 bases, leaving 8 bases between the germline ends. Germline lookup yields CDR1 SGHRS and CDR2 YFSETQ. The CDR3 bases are TGCGCCAGCAGCCCCTTAATCACAGATACGCAGTATTTT. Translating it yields CASSPLITDTQYF.

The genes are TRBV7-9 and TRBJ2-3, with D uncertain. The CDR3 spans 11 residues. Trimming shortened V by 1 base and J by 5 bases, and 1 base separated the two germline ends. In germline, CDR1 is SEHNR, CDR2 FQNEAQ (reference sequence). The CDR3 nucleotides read TGTGCCAGCAGCTTAGTAGATACGCAGTATTTT. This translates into CASSLVDTQYF. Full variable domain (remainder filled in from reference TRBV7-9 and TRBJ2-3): DTGVSQNPRHKITKRGQNVTFRCDPISEHNRLYWYRQTLGQGPEFLTYFQNEAQLEKSRLLSDRFSAERPKGSFSTLEIQRTEQGDSAMYLCASSLVDTQYFGPGTRLTVL.

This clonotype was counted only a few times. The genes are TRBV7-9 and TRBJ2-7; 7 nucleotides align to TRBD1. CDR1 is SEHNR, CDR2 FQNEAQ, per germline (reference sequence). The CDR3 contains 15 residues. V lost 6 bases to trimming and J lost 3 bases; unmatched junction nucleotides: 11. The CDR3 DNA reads TGTGCCAGCAGGTCCGGGACAGCCCTGGACTACGAGCAGTACTTC. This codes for CASRSGTALDYEQYF.

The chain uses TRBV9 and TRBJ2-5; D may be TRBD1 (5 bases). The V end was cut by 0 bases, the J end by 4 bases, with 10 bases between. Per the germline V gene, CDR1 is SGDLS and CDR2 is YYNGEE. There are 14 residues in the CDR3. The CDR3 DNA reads TGTGCCAGCAGCGTAGACCCAGGGCGAGAGACCCAGTACTTC. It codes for CASSVDPGRETQYF.

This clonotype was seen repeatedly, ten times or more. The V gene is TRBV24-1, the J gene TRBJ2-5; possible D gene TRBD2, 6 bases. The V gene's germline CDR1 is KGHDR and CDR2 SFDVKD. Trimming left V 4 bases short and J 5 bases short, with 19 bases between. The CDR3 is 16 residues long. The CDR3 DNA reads TGTGCCACCAGTGACCACCCCCGGCCAGGGAGGGAGACCCAGTACTTC. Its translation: CATSDHPRPGRETQYF.

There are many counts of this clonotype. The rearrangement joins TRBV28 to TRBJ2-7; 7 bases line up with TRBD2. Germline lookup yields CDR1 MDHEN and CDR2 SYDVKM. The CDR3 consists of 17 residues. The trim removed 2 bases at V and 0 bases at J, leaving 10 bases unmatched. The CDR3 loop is CASSLNLRGETSYEQYF. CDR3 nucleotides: TGTGCCAGCAGTTTAAATCTCCGGGGGGAGACCTCCTACGAGCAGTACTTC.

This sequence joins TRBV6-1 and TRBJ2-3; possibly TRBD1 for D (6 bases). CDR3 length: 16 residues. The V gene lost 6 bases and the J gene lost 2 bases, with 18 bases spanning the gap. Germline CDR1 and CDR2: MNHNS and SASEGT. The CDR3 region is CASSNEGQIYTDTQYF. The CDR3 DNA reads TGTGCCAGCAGCAACGAAGGACAGATCTACACAGATACGCAGTATTTT.

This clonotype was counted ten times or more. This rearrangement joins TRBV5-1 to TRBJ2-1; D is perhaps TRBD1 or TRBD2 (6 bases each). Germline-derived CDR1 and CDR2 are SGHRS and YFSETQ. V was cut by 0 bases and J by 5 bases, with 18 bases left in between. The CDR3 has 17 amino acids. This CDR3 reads CASSLGKGGVKDNEQFF. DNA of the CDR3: TGCGCCAGCAGCTTGGGGAAGGGGGGTGTGAAAGACAATGAGCAGTTCTTC.

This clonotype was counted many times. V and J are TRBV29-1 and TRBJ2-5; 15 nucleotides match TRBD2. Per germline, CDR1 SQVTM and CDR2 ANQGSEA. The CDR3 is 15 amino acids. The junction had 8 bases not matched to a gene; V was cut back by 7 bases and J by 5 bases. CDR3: CSAPGLAGGWETQYF. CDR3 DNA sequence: TGCAGCGCTCCGGGACTAGCGGGAGGTTGGGAGACCCAGTACTTC.